The clone carrying this TCR beta chain was picked up many times. Antigen: not known. 5'RACE with 10-nucleotide random UMIs produced the cDNA. A single run covered 15-18 subjects with over 180 million TCR-beta sequences. TCRdb ran MiXCR on the 5' RACE reads and lists one entry per CDR3 protein. The sample records approximately 40,000 distinct CDR3 sequences, 3.8% being singletons. Unsorted libraries used 2 million PBMCs kept at -80 degrees C. The CDR3 covers 15 residues. Trimming removed 5 bases at V and 6 bases at J, with 17 bases between. This entry belongs to a study of neurological immune-mediated disorders. Study conclusions and caveats: The multiple sclerosis repertoire cluster had no association with any clinical or MRI feature.

This clonotype was obtained from a man aged 25 to 40 with multiple sclerosis. The chain has TRBV12-3 or TRBV12-4 and TRBJ1-5; possible D gene TRBD1, 6 bases. Specimen: PBMCs. The CDR3 sequence is CASSLGGGESQPQHF. The CDR3 DNA sequence: TGTGCCAGCAGTCTCGGAGGGGGAGAGAGTCAGCCCCAGCATTTT.